The T cell receptor beta chain under discussion was sequenced for a study of T-cell memory formation after mild COVID-19. MiXCR, applied by TCRdb to the 5' RACE reads, yields one record per CDR3 protein. The profile shows 350,000 or so distinct CDR3 sequences, approximately 13% of them singletons. This clonotype appeared many times. Germline-derived CDR1 and CDR2 are SGDLS and YYNGEE. V lost 0 bases, J lost 4 bases, and 3 bases stayed unmatched. The CDR3 has 14 amino acids. The chain joins TRBV9 to TRBJ1-1, with 7 bases aligning to TRBD1. The TCR originated in a man aged 18-30 years who had mild COVID-19 (a few samples of this study predate the infection). Cell type and time point are not known. The sample comprised PBMCs or a T cell subset sorted from them (not recorded which). The CDR3 sequence: CASSVEGQRTEAFF. Written as DNA, the CDR3 is TGTGCCAGCAGCGTAGAGGGACAGCGCACTGAAGCTTTCTTT.